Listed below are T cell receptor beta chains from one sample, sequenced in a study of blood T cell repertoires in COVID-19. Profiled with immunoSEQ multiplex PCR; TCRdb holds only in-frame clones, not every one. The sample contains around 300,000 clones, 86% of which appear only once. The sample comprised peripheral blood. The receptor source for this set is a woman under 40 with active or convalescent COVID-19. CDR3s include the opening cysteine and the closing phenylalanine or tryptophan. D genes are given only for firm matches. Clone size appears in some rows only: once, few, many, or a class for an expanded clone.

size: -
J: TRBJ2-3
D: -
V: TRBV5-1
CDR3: CASSSLTIGGAKDTQYF
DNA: TGCGCCAGCAGCAGCTTGACCATTGGGGGGGCGAAAGATACGCAGTATTTT

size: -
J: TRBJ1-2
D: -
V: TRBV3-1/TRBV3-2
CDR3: CASSPDQGGYGYTF
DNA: TGTGCCAGCAGCCCCGACCAGGGCGGCTATGGCTACACCTTC

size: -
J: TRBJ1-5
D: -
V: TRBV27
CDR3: CASSLIQGFDQPQHF
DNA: TGTGCCAGCAGCCTTATCCAGGGTTTCGATCAGCCCCAGCATTTT

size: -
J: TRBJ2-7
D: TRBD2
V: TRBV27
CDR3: CASSLMASGGYEQYF
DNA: TGTGCCAGCAGTTTAATGGCTAGCGGGGGGTACGAGCAGTACTTC

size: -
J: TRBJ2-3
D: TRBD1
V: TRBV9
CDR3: CASSIGQGREGTDTDTQYF
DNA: TGTGCCAGCAGCATAGGACAGGGGAGGGAAGGGACCGACACAGATACGCAGTATTTT

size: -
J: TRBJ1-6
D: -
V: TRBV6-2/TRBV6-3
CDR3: CASSLTSSPLHF
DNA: TGTGCCAGCAGCCTGACAAGTTCACCCCTCCACTTT

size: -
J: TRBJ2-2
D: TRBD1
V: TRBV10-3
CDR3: CAISEPGQGNTGELFF
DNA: TGTGCCATCAGTGAACCGGGACAGGGTAACACCGGGGAGCTGTTTTTT

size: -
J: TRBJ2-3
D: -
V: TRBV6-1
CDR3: CASSDLAREPTDTQYF
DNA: TGTGCCAGCAGTGACCTAGCAAGGGAACCCACAGATACGCAGTATTTT

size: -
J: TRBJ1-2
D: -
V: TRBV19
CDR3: CASSSNRNYGYTF
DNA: TGTGCCAGTAGTAGCAACAGAAACTATGGCTACACCTTC

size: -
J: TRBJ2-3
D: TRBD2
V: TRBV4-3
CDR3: CASSQEFGISGARTDTQYF
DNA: TGCGCCAGCAGCCAAGAATTCGGTATTAGCGGGGCCCGCACAGATACGCAGTATTTT

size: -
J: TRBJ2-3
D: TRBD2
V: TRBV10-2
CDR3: CASSESVGSGGANMDTQYF
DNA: TGCGCCAGCAGTGAGTCGGTGGGGAGCGGGGGGGCCAATATGGATACGCAGTATTTT

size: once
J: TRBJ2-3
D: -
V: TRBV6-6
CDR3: CASCFGLTDTQYF
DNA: TGTGCCAGCTGCTTTGGCCTCACAGATACGCAGTATTTT

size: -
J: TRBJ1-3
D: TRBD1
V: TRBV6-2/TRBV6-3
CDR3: CASSYSTGDSGNTIYF
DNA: TGTGCCAGCAGTTACTCGACAGGGGATTCTGGAAACACCATATATTTT

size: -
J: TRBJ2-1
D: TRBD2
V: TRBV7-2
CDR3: CASTATSGGYNEQFF
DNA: TGTGCCAGCACCGCGACTAGCGGGGGCTACAATGAGCAGTTCTTC

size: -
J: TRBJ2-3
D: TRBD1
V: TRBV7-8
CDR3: CASSYRDSTYTDTQYF
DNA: TGTGCCAGCAGCTACCGGGACAGCACCTACACAGATACGCAGTATTTT

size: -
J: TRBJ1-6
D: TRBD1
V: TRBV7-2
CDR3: CASSLLGGEPNSPLHF
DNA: TGTGCCAGCAGCTTATTAGGGGGCGAACCAAATTCACCCCTCCACTTT

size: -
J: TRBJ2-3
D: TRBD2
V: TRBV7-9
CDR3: CASSPSGGTDTQYF
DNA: TGTGCCAGCAGCCCTAGCGGGGGCACAGATACGCAGTATTTT

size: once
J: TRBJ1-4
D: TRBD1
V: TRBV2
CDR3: CASRAQGAGEKLFF
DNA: TGTGCCAGCAGGGCCCAGGGGGCGGGTGAAAAACTGTTTTTT

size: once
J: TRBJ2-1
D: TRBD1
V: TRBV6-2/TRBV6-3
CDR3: CASSYGTEGGEQFF
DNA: TGTGCCAGCAGTTACGGGACAGAGGGTGGCGAGCAGTTCTTC

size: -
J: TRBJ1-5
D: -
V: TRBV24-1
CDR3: CATSEGGFNQPQHF
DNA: TGTGCCACCAGTGAGGGGGGGTTCAATCAGCCCCAGCATTTT

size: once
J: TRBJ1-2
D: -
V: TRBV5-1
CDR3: CASSPGPTGYGYTF
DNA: TGCGCCAGCAGCCCGGGGCCGACAGGCTATGGCTACACCTTC

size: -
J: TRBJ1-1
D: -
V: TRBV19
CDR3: CASSTSSTYYTEAFF
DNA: TGTGCCAGTAGTACCTCCTCGACATACTACACTGAAGCTTTCTTT

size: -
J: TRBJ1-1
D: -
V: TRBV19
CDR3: CASSNRQRDTEAFF
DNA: TGTGCCAGTAGTAACCGACAGCGGGACACTGAAGCTTTCTTT

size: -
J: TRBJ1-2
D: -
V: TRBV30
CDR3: CAWSALYGYTF
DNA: TGTGCCTGGAGTGCCCTCTATGGCTACACCTTC

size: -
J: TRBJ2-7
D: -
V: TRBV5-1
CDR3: CASSLDRFSYEQYF
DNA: TGCGCCAGCAGTTTAGACAGGTTCTCCTACGAGCAGTACTTC

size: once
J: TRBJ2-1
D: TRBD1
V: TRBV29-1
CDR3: CSAGTGEYNEQFF
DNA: TGCAGCGCCGGGACAGGGGAATACAATGAGCAGTTCTTC